Ten or more counts support the clone carrying this TCR beta chain. Its antigen is not known. This CDR3 comprises 13 residues. V was clipped by 6 bases and J by 5 bases; unmatched bases: 6. The method for making cDNA was 5'RACE, and it used 10-nucleotide random UMIs. One entry per CDR3 protein, called by TCRdb with MiXCR from the 5' RACE reads. The table records tens of thousands of distinct CDR3 sequences, approximately 6.2% of them present only once. This entry comes from a study of neurological immune-mediated disorders. Broader study findings: The absence of any CDR3 amino acid sequence shared by expanded clones across subjects suggests that repertoires were private in all groups. Falling below healthy controls, multiple sclerosis showed the least TCR clonal expansion, while HTLV-1-associated myelopathy showed the most. One cluster of related CDR3 sequences contained, by phylogenetic grouping, the repertoires of 18 of 34 multiple sclerosis patients and formed a possible signature.

This chain uses TRBV12-3 or TRBV12-4 with TRBJ2-7; 8 bases align to TRBD1. The sequence came from a woman between 18 and 29 years old with multiple sclerosis. Sequencing was performed on CD4+ T cells from blood. DNA for the CDR3: TGTGCCAGCAGGACAGGGGTTCTGAACGAGCAGTACTTC. Protein sequence: CASRTGVLNEQYF.